These T cell receptor beta chains were read from a single sample in a study of OX40 agonist ivuxolimab in advanced cancers. The repertoire was sequenced with immunoSEQ multiplex PCR; TCRdb's copy has only in-frame clones and lacks some. Of 86,000 or so clones listed, around nine tenths are singletons. Here the sequenced sample was CD4+ or CD8+ T cells sorted from blood, taken in a trial of the OX40 agonist ivuxolimab. These receptors were obtained from an adult with an advanced solid tumor such as melanoma, head and neck, liver or kidney cancer. The CDR3 runs from the conserved cysteine through the conserved F or W. The order of the fields is clone size, D gene, V gene, J gene, CDR3 protein, CDR3 DNA. A D gene is named only where the DNA matches it firmly. Size is omitted from some rows. Given values are once, few, many or a class for expanded clones.

clone size: once; D gene: TRBD1; V gene: TRBV27; J gene: TRBJ2-1; CDR3 protein: CASSLFGQGSWNEQFF; CDR3 DNA: TGTGCCAGCAGTTTGTTCGGACAGGGGTCTTGGAATGAGCAGTTCTTC
clone size: NA; D gene: NA; V gene: TRBV7-7; J gene: TRBJ2-2; CDR3 protein: CASSSGFNPGELFF; CDR3 DNA: TGTGCTAGCAGCTCGGGTTTTAATCCCGGGGAGCTGTTTTTT
clone size: NA; D gene: NA; V gene: TRBV12-5; J gene: TRBJ1-1; CDR3 protein: CASALYGGDTEAFF; CDR3 DNA: TGTGCTAGCGCGCTCTACGGGGGCGACACTGAAGCTTTCTTT
clone size: NA; D gene: NA; V gene: TRBV7-8; J gene: TRBJ1-5; CDR3 protein: CASSPRSEIYSNQPQHF; CDR3 DNA: TGTGCCAGCAGCCCTAGGAGCGAGATTTATAGCAATCAGCCCCAGCATTTT
clone size: NA; D gene: NA; V gene: TRBV19; J gene: TRBJ1-1; CDR3 protein: CASSKGRRMNTEAFF; CDR3 DNA: TGTGCCAGTAGTAAAGGACGGAGGATGAACACTGAAGCTTTCTTT
clone size: once; D gene: NA; V gene: TRBV6-1; J gene: TRBJ1-3; CDR3 protein: CASSEQTAGNTIYF; CDR3 DNA: TGTGCCAGCAGTGAACAGACGGCTGGAAACACCATATATTTT
clone size: NA; D gene: TRBD2; V gene: TRBV6-6; J gene: TRBJ2-7; CDR3 protein: CASRLAGDTYEQYF; CDR3 DNA: TGTGCCAGCAGACTAGCGGGGGATACCTACGAGCAGTACTTC
clone size: medium-sized; D gene: TRBD1; V gene: TRBV5-8; J gene: TRBJ1-6; CDR3 protein: CASSFDRADRALHF; CDR3 DNA: TGTGCCAGCAGCTTTGACAGGGCCGATCGGGCCCTCCACTTT
clone size: NA; D gene: TRBD1; V gene: TRBV5-4; J gene: TRBJ1-1; CDR3 protein: CASSFDRGLTSEAFF; CDR3 DNA: TGTGCCAGCAGCTTCGACAGGGGACTTACTTCGGAAGCTTTCTTT
clone size: NA; D gene: NA; V gene: TRBV5-1; J gene: TRBJ2-5; CDR3 protein: CASSLDRETQYF; CDR3 DNA: TGCGCCAGCAGCTTGGATAGAGAGACCCAGTACTTC
clone size: NA; D gene: NA; V gene: TRBV29-1; J gene: TRBJ2-5; CDR3 protein: CSVPSSVRAQETQYF; CDR3 DNA: TGCAGCGTTCCGTCGTCCGTCAGGGCCCAAGAGACCCAGTACTTC
clone size: NA; D gene: NA; V gene: TRBV28; J gene: TRBJ1-3; CDR3 protein: CASSRGNTGNTIYF; CDR3 DNA: TGTGCCAGCTCCAGGGGTAACACGGGAAACACCATATATTTT
clone size: once; D gene: NA; V gene: TRBV10-3; J gene: TRBJ2-5; CDR3 protein: CAISELSSTSYQETQYF; CDR3 DNA: TGTGCCATCAGTGAGTTAAGCAGTACATCGTACCAAGAGACCCAGTACTTC
clone size: NA; D gene: TRBD2; V gene: TRBV5-1; J gene: TRBJ2-1; CDR3 protein: CASSARTSGANEQFF; CDR3 DNA: TGCGCCAGCAGCGCCCGGACTAGCGGGGCCAATGAGCAGTTCTTC
clone size: NA; D gene: NA; V gene: TRBV6-1; J gene: TRBJ2-1; CDR3 protein: CASIRGHYNEQFF; CDR3 DNA: TGTGCCAGCATAAGGGGACATTACAATGAGCAGTTCTTC
clone size: NA; D gene: TRBD1; V gene: TRBV2; J gene: TRBJ1-2; CDR3 protein: CASSEAGQGLGNYGYTF; CDR3 DNA: TGTGCCAGCAGTGAAGCGGGACAGGGGTTAGGAAACTATGGCTACACCTTC
clone size: NA; D gene: NA; V gene: TRBV10-3; J gene: TRBJ1-1; CDR3 protein: CAISARPTDPKKMNTEAFF; CDR3 DNA: TGTGCCATCAGTGCCCGCCCCACAGACCCAAAAAAGATGAACACTGAAGCTTTCTTT
clone size: NA; D gene: NA; V gene: TRBV7-9; J gene: TRBJ2-3; CDR3 protein: CASGVGVGTTDTQYF; CDR3 DNA: TGTGCCAGCGGGGTGGGGGTTGGAACAACAGATACGCAGTATTTT
clone size: NA; D gene: NA; V gene: TRBV7-2; J gene: TRBJ1-6; CDR3 protein: CASRPFDGGSSPLHF; CDR3 DNA: TGTGCCAGCAGGCCATTTGACGGGGGAAGTTCACCCCTCCACTTT
clone size: NA; D gene: NA; V gene: TRBV5-5; J gene: TRBJ1-6; CDR3 protein: CASSRSPRDSPLHF; CDR3 DNA: TGTGCCAGCAGCCGATCCCCCAGGGATTCACCCCTCCACTTT
clone size: NA; D gene: NA; V gene: TRBV6-4; J gene: TRBJ1-1; CDR3 protein: CASTARLLNTEAFF; CDR3 DNA: TGTGCCAGCACCGCCAGGTTACTGAACACTGAAGCTTTCTTT
clone size: NA; D gene: NA; V gene: TRBV5-1; J gene: TRBJ1-2; CDR3 protein: CASRGQLANYGYTF; CDR3 DNA: TGCGCCAGCCGAGGACAGTTAGCTAACTATGGCTACACCTTC
clone size: NA; D gene: TRBD1; V gene: TRBV28; J gene: TRBJ1-5; CDR3 protein: CASGQGPNQPQHF; CDR3 DNA: TGTGCCAGCGGACAGGGTCCCAATCAGCCCCAGCATTTT
clone size: NA; D gene: TRBD1; V gene: TRBV6-1; J gene: TRBJ1-1; CDR3 protein: CASRLNRGRNTEAFF; CDR3 DNA: TGTGCCAGCAGGCTGAACAGGGGAAGGAACACTGAAGCTTTCTTT
clone size: NA; D gene: NA; V gene: TRBV28; J gene: TRBJ1-1; CDR3 protein: CASSLRAKAFF; CDR3 DNA: TGTGCCAGCAGCCTCAGAGCAAAAGCTTTCTTT
clone size: NA; D gene: NA; V gene: TRBV10-3; J gene: TRBJ2-2; CDR3 protein: CAISESGAGRNTGELFF; CDR3 DNA: TGTGCCATCAGTGAGTCTGGGGCGGGACGTAACACCGGGGAGCTGTTTTTT
clone size: NA; D gene: NA; V gene: TRBV5-1; J gene: TRBJ1-1; CDR3 protein: CASSQTPGQQNTEAFF; CDR3 DNA: TGCGCCAGCAGCCAGACGCCGGGACAACAGAACACTGAAGCTTTCTTT
clone size: NA; D gene: NA; V gene: TRBV5-1; J gene: TRBJ2-1; CDR3 protein: CASSLAGGQSSYNEQFF; CDR3 DNA: TGCGCCAGCAGCTTGGCTGGCGGGCAGAGCTCCTACAATGAGCAGTTCTTC
clone size: NA; D gene: NA; V gene: TRBV10-3; J gene: TRBJ2-7; CDR3 protein: CATTWTEDYEQYF; CDR3 DNA: TGTGCCACCACTTGGACGGAGGATTACGAGCAGTACTTC
clone size: NA; D gene: NA; V gene: TRBV5-4; J gene: TRBJ2-5; CDR3 protein: CASSSPVRGDPRETQYF; CDR3 DNA: TGTGCCAGCAGCTCGCCCGTGAGGGGGGACCCTCGGGAGACCCAGTACTTC
clone size: NA; D gene: TRBD1; V gene: TRBV2; J gene: TRBJ2-5; CDR3 protein: CASSWPRDSSSGTQYF; CDR3 DNA: TGTGCCAGCAGTTGGCCGAGGGACAGCAGTAGTGGGACCCAGTACTTC
clone size: NA; D gene: TRBD2; V gene: TRBV18; J gene: TRBJ2-1; CDR3 protein: CASSPGLAGEGNEQFF; CDR3 DNA: TGTGCCAGCTCACCAGGCTTAGCCGGGGAGGGCAATGAGCAGTTCTTC
clone size: NA; D gene: NA; V gene: TRBV5-1; J gene: TRBJ2-1; CDR3 protein: CASSPTGTTYNEQFF; CDR3 DNA: TGCGCCAGCAGCCCCACAGGGACAACCTACAATGAGCAGTTCTTC
clone size: NA; D gene: TRBD1; V gene: TRBV19; J gene: TRBJ1-5; CDR3 protein: CASSSTSGTAGQPQHF; CDR3 DNA: TGTGCCAGTAGTAGCACCTCCGGGACAGCGGGTCAGCCCCAGCATTTT
clone size: NA; D gene: NA; V gene: TRBV2; J gene: TRBJ2-1; CDR3 protein: CASRQTGGEVEQFF; CDR3 DNA: TGTGCCAGCAGGCAAACCGGAGGGGAGGTTGAGCAGTTCTTC
clone size: NA; D gene: NA; V gene: TRBV12-5; J gene: TRBJ2-7; CDR3 protein: CASGLVRGALDRIYEQYF; CDR3 DNA: TGTGCTAGTGGTTTGGTACGAGGGGCCCTGGACCGAATCTACGAGCAGTACTTC
clone size: NA; D gene: NA; V gene: TRBV11-1; J gene: TRBJ1-1; CDR3 protein: CASGQAVGYTEAFF; CDR3 DNA: TGTGCCAGCGGCCAAGCCGTAGGGTACACTGAAGCTTTCTTT
clone size: NA; D gene: TRBD2; V gene: TRBV5-8; J gene: TRBJ2-1; CDR3 protein: CASSLGLAGAYNEQFF; CDR3 DNA: TGTGCCAGCAGTCTCGGACTAGCGGGGGCCTACAATGAGCAGTTCTTC
clone size: NA; D gene: NA; V gene: TRBV5-1; J gene: TRBJ1-2; CDR3 protein: CASSYGTVYGYTF; CDR3 DNA: TGCGCCAGCAGCTACGGGACCGTCTATGGCTACACCTTC
clone size: NA; D gene: NA; V gene: TRBV7-2; J gene: TRBJ1-6; CDR3 protein: CASSLRDRPNSPLHF; CDR3 DNA: TGTGCCAGCAGCTTACGAGACAGGCCAAATTCACCCCTCCACTTT
clone size: once; D gene: NA; V gene: TRBV10-3; J gene: TRBJ1-3; CDR3 protein: CAIKLEGFTGNTIYF; CDR3 DNA: TGTGCCATCAAGTTAGAAGGGTTTACTGGAAACACCATATATTTT
clone size: once; D gene: NA; V gene: TRBV6-1; J gene: TRBJ2-7; CDR3 protein: CASSGTIRTATILAEQYF; CDR3 DNA: TGTGCCAGCAGTGGGACAATCAGGACAGCGACTATCCTAGCCGAGCAGTACTTC
clone size: few; D gene: NA; V gene: TRBV30; J gene: TRBJ1-5; CDR3 protein: CAWSPTGVGPQHF; CDR3 DNA: TGTGCCTGGAGTCCTACTGGAGTAGGGCCCCAGCATTTT
clone size: NA; D gene: NA; V gene: TRBV5-4; J gene: TRBJ1-5; CDR3 protein: CASSLGGVSQPQHF; CDR3 DNA: TGTGCCAGCAGCTTGGGAGGGGTCAGTCAGCCCCAGCATTTT
clone size: NA; D gene: TRBD1; V gene: TRBV6-5; J gene: TRBJ1-2; CDR3 protein: CASSYNRGHGYTF; CDR3 DNA: TGTGCCAGCAGTTATAACAGGGGCCATGGCTACACCTTC
clone size: NA; D gene: TRBD2; V gene: TRBV14; J gene: TRBJ2-7; CDR3 protein: CASSRGTSVIEQYF; CDR3 DNA: TGTGCCAGCAGCCGAGGGACTAGCGTAATCGAGCAGTACTTC
clone size: NA; D gene: TRBD1; V gene: TRBV6-1; J gene: TRBJ1-2; CDR3 protein: CASRRGQGAGGYTF; CDR3 DNA: TGTGCCAGCAGACGAGGACAGGGGGCGGGAGGCTACACCTTC
clone size: NA; D gene: NA; V gene: TRBV4-2; J gene: TRBJ2-2; CDR3 protein: CASSQEASGRTGELFF; CDR3 DNA: TGTGCCAGCAGCCAAGAGGCCTCAGGGAGGACCGGGGAGCTGTTTTTT
clone size: NA; D gene: TRBD2; V gene: TRBV11-1; J gene: TRBJ2-2; CDR3 protein: CASSPRAGGHTGELFF; CDR3 DNA: TGTGCCAGCAGCCCCCGCGCGGGAGGACACACCGGGGAGCTGTTTTTT
clone size: few; D gene: NA; V gene: TRBV25-1; J gene: TRBJ1-1; CDR3 protein: CASRDALREAFF; CDR3 DNA: TGTGCCAGCAGGGACGCCTTACGAGAAGCTTTCTTT